This TCR beta chain was profiled in a study of blood T cell repertoires in COVID-19. Assay: immunoSEQ multiplex PCR; the TCRdb copy retains only in-frame clones and omits some. The sample consists of around 210,000 clones, roughly 82% of them appearing once. The receptor was derived from a human donor in a cohort sampled during active COVID-19. Sequenced input: peripheral blood.

Here the CDR3 DNA reads TGTGCCAGTAGTATCCTAGATACGCAGTATTTT. Translation: CASSILDTQYF. The rearrangement uses TRBV19 and TRBJ2-3; the D is unclear. The CDR3 runs 11 residues. V dropped 3 bases and J dropped 5 bases, with 3 bases sitting between them. CDR1 and CDR2 (germline): LNHDA, SQIVND (reference sequence).